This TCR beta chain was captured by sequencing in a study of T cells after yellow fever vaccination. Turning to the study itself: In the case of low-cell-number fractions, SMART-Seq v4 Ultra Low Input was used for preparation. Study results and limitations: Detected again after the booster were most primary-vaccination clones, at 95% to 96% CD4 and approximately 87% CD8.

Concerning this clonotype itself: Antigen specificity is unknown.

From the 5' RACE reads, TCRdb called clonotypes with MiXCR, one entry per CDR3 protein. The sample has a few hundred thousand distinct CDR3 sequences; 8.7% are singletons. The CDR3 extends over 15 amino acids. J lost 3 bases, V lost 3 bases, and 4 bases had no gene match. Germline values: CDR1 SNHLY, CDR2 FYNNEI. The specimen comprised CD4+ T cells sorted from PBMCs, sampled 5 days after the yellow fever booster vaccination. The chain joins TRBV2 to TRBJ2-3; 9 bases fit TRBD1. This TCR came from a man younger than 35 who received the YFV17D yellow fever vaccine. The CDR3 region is CASSEGQGRTDTQYF. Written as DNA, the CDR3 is TGTGCCAGCAGTGAGGGACAGGGCAGGACAGATACGCAGTATTTT.